The 6 T cell receptor beta chains in this list originate from one sample, sequenced in a study of cytomegalovirus exposure and HLA in healthy donors. Amplification used 60 Vbeta primers and 13 Jbeta primers. Data came from immunoSEQ multiplex PCR; TCRdb stores just in-frame clones and leaves some out. The sample records approximately 150,000 clones, roughly 80% being singletons. Input material: PBMCs. These TCRs come from a female donor in good health and CMV-seronegative.

On this clone itself: As the CDR3 is not closed by the conserved phenylalanine or tryptophan, this likely results from a read error. The chain uses TRBV27 and TRBJ2-7; TRBD2 agrees at 11 bases. V shed 5 bases and J 6 bases; nucleotides not matched to a gene: 9. In germline, CDR1 is MNHEY, CDR2 SMNVEV (reference sequence). This CDR3 region has 15 residues. The CDR3 DNA reads TGTGCCAGCAGTGTGATAGCGGGAGGGTCGGGCGAGCAGTACCTC. Translated, it gives CASSVIAGGSGEQYL.

This clone has just a few counts. This chain joins TRBV27 and TRBJ1-1; 8 bases are shared with TRBD1. V shed 5 bases, J shed 0 bases, and the junction held 5 bases outside the gene matches. The CDR3 spans 15 residues. The germline CDR1 and CDR2 sequences are MNHEY and SMNVEV (reference sequence). CDR3 nucleotide sequence: TGTGCCAGCAGTAGGGACAGGACTATGAACACTGAAGCTTTCTTT. Amino acids: CASSRDRTMNTEAFF.

The V call is TRBV2, the J call TRBJ2-7; no clear D. Trimming stripped 3 bases from V and 6 bases from J, with 12 bases between. CDR1 SNHLY and CDR2 FYNNEI come from the germline V gene. The CDR3 consists of 13 residues. CDR3 nucleotide sequence: TGTGCCAGCAGTGATGGCTTCCTCAGCGAGCAGTACTTC. Amino acid sequence: CASSDGFLSEQYF.

The V call is TRBV6-5, the J call TRBJ2-1; tentative D call: TRBD1 (6 bases). The CDR3 covers 14 residues. CDR1 and CDR2 (germline): MNHEY, SVGAGI. V was cut by 6 bases and J by 9 bases, with 18 bases left in between. Written as DNA, the CDR3 is TGTGCCAGCAGCCCACAGGGTTTGGCTGGTGAGCAGTTCTTC. Its protein is CASSPQGLAGEQFF.

J is TRBJ1-1 and V is TRBV9; 7 bases align to TRBD1. J was trimmed by 5 bases and V by 4 bases; bases with no gene match: 5. Germline CDR1 is SGDLS and CDR2 is YYNGEE. This CDR3 has 13 amino acids. This CDR3 reads CASSSGQSTEAFF. CDR3 bases: TGTGCCAGCAGCTCGGGACAGTCGACTGAAGCTTTCTTT. Full variable domain (missing parts from reference TRBV9 and TRBJ1-1): DSGVTQTPKHLITATGQRVTLRCSPRSGDLSVYWYQQSLDQGLQFLIQYYNGEERAKGNILERFSAQQFPDLHSELNLSSLELGDSALYFCASSSGQSTEAFFGQGTRLTVV.

The chain carries TRBV29-1 and TRBJ2-3, with 7 bases fitting TRBD2. Trimming took 3 bases from V and 4 from J; bases not matched to a gene: 7. This CDR3 has 14 amino acids. Germline assignment: CDR1 SQVTM and CDR2 ANQGSEA. The CDR3 DNA reads as TGCAGCGTTGACCTAGCGGCGTCTGCAGATACGCAGTATTTT. It yields the protein CSVDLAASADTQYF.